Described below is a single TCR beta chain sequence and its context. What antigen it recognizes has not been identified. It has no much larger one-base neighbor in the sample; base qualities were not kept. Whole blood was collected in K2EDTA tubes by collaborating institutions according to the institutions' own protocols. For TCRbeta analysis, collaborators shipped samples in one of three forms: frozen whole blood, isolated PBMCs, or DNA extracted from either of those sample types. Cut back by 3 bases and 3 bases, the V and J ends lie 11 bases apart. Spanning cysteine to phenylalanine, the CDR3 consists of 14 amino acids. Only CDR3 DNA is held: 42 bases, read in frame from base 1. CDR1 and CDR2 were assigned from the germline V gene as MGHRA and YSYEKL. The source of the sample is a study of blood T cell repertoires in COVID-19 (dated by TCRdb to 2018 to 2020). Background on the whole study: Samples covering the acute and convalescent phases of COVID-19 were provided by collaborators in the United States, Italy and Spain. The material from the prospective study consisted of cDNA or gDNA derived from T cells, B-cell-depleted T cells, or PBMCs. Subjects who had been exposed to COVID-19, were actively infected with it, or had recovered from it provided the deeply sampled blood TCRbeta repertoires that made up the dataset. A freely available public database, intended as a resource for researchers studying the immune response to SARS-CoV-2, is where the repertoires were released. The samples were drawn from the first 160 participants of the ongoing ImmuneRACE study and from under 1,500 subjects provided by 6 global collaborators. Nearly every sample came with metadata listing a de-identified subject ID, COVID-19 status, age in years and sex. Where available, HLA class I and class II types were taken from metadata supplied by the sample provider and were not determined by assay-based typing. Overall study outcomes, separate from this receptor: The amount of clinical and demographic metadata varied by source and participant and was provided uncurated.

TCRbeta CDR3 regions were amplified from genomic DNA by means of the immunoSEQ Assay, a bias-controlled multiplex PCR. Processing in the source paper ran as follows. The number of nucleated cells in each sample was estimated by amplification of reference gene primers within the assay. To quantify the absolute abundance of each unique TCRbeta CDR3 rearrangement, sequence reads were collapsed and filtered. For each sample, productive Simpson clonality was calculated as the square root of Simpson's diversity index across productive rearrangements. What TCRdb holds here is the immuneACCESS table cut down to in-frame rearrangements. Part of the clones is not present; checked against another copy, under half of the missing clones reflect an unresolved V gene, and the others are unexplained. D and trimming were read from the DNA, whereas the V and J calls and clone size are those reported in that table. For this sample there are about 120,000 clones; roughly four fifths appear just once. Jointly, the top ten make up less than 9% of the sample.

The chain couples TRBV4-1 to TRBJ1-1; the D gene lacks a confident call. Material: peripheral blood. This TCR was recovered from a man between 65 and 85 years old with active or convalescent COVID-19. The base sequence is TGCGCCAGCAGCCAGGCCCTCGGGGACACTGAAGCTTTCTTT. It translates as CASSQALGDTEAFF.